This T cell receptor (beta chain) was captured by sequencing in a study of blood T cell repertoires in COVID-19. The wider study: PBMCs, B-cell-depleted T cells, or T cells were the source of the cDNA or gDNA that made up the material.

Germline V CDR1 and CDR2: SGHAT, FQNNGV. Trimming left V 8 bases short and J 4 bases short, with 6 bases between. This CDR3 spans 10 amino acids. Only in-frame clones appear in the TCRdb table, and some are missing; sequencing was by immunoSEQ multiplex PCR. The data hold some 150,000 clones, with roughly 80% observed a single time. This TCR was sampled from a man in his sixties with acute or convalescent COVID-19. The rearrangement links TRBV11-2 to TRBJ2-7, with D unresolved. Sequenced material: peripheral blood. The CDR3 DNA follows: TGTGCCAGCGGCAAGTACGAGCAGTACTTC. Protein: CASGKYEQYF.